These 5 T cell receptor beta chains were all obtained from the same sample, sequenced in a study of T cell clonotyping in hematopoietic cell transplantation (dated by TCRdb to about 2021). To prepare the library, the immunoSEQ multiplex PCR assay was applied. TCRdb mirrors the immuneACCESS table, restricted to in-frame sequences. Some clones are absent from its copies; in checked studies, under half trace to an unresolved V gene, and the reason for the others is unknown. Recorded for this sample are about 9,000 clones; less than 90% of them occurred a single time. In total, the top ten clones hold 25% to 35% of the sample. Read against the paper, the sample's time point label means: recipient sample about 28 days before transplant, after cytoreduction. The source was peripheral blood mononuclear cells, collected before stem cell transplant. The receptors derive from an older woman with acute myeloid leukemia. Some clones in this sample may be carry-over from other donors' samples.

The chain has TRBV29-1 and TRBJ2-7; D is unclear. In germline, CDR1 is SQVTM, CDR2 ANQGSEA. This CDR3 comprises 14 residues. Trimming left V 3 bases short and J 0 bases short, with 12 bases between. The DNA of the CDR3 is TGCAGCGTTGACTCTGGTGGCAACTCCTACGAGCAGTACTTC. This codes for CSVDSGGNSYEQYF.

This clone was seen a single time. This chain uses TRBV19 with TRBJ2-5; possible D gene TRBD1, 5 bases. The CDR3 runs 12 residues. V shed 8 bases and J shed 5 bases, with 12 bases lying between them. The V gene's germline CDR1 is LNHDA and CDR2 SQIVND (reference sequence). The CDR3 bases are TGTGCCAGTTCGGACAAGGGGGAGACCCAGTACTTC. It encodes CASSDKGETQYF.

The V gene is TRBV2, the J gene TRBJ2-1; 10 bases line up with TRBD1. The V segment lost 8 bases and the J segment 3 bases; nucleotides outside the gene matches: 4. The CDR3 has 14 residues. The germline V gene encodes CDR1 SNHLY and CDR2 FYNNEI. The CDR3 spells CASSRDRGYNEQFF. The CDR3, as DNA: TGTGCCAGCTCCAGGGACAGGGGCTACAATGAGCAGTTCTTC.

The rearrangement links TRBV13 to TRBJ2-5, with 11 bases fitting TRBD2. The CDR3 runs to 17 residues. Germline CDR1 is PRHDT and CDR2 is FYEKMQ (reference sequence). Losses at the gene ends were 4 bases for V and 2 bases for J; bases not matched to a gene: 9. CDR3 sequence (DNA): TGTGCCAGCAGCTCGGGACTAGCGGTAAAAGGTCAAGAGACCCAGTACTTC. Translation gives CASSSGLAVKGQETQYF.

This clone showed up just once. The V gene is TRBV11-3, the J gene TRBJ2-1; a possible D gene is TRBD1 (5 bases). The CDR3 contains 15 residues. V lost 4 bases and J lost 2, with 12 bases in between. Germline V lookup: CDR1 SGHNT, CDR2 YENEEA. The CDR3 DNA follows: TGTGCCAGCAGCTACTGGGAAGGGGCCTACAATGAGCAGTTCTTC. Encoded protein: CASSYWEGAYNEQFF. Together with reference TRBV11-3 and TRBJ2-1, the CDR3 gives the full variable domain: EAGVVQSPRYKIIEKKQPVAFWCNPISGHNTLYWYLQNLGQGPELLIRYENEEAVDDSQLPKDRFSAERLKGVDSTLKIQPAELGDSAVYLCASSYWEGAYNEQFFGPGTRLTVL.